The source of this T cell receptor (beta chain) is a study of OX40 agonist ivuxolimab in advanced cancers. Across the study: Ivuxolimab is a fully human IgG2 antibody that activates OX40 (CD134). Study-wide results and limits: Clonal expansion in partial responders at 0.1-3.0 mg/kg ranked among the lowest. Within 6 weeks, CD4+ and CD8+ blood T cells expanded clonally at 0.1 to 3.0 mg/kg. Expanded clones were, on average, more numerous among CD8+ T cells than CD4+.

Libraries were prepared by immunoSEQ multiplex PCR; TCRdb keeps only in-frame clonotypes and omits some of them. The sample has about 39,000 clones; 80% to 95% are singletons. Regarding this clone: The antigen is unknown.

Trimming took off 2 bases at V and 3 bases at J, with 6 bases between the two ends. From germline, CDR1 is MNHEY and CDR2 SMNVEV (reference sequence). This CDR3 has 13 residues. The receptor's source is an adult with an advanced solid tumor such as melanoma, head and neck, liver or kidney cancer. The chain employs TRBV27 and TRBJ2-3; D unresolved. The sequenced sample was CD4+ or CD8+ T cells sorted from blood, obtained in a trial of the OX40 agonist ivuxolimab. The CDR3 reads CASSLLQTDTQYF. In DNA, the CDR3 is TGTGCCAGCAGTTTACTACAGACAGATACGCAGTATTTT.